The rows below give T cell receptor beta chains drawn from one sample of a study of cytomegalovirus exposure and HLA in healthy donors. Here immunoSEQ multiplex PCR was the method, and the copy in TCRdb shows in-frame clones only, minus some. The table records around 140,000 clones, roughly 80% of them present only once. Sequenced input: PBMCs. These receptors originate from a woman aged 50 to 65 in good health and CMV-seropositive. Each CDR3 is given with its conserved first and last residue. Fields, in order: D gene, clone size, V gene, J gene, CDR3 protein, CDR3 DNA. The D gene is left open where the match is weak. For some rows the clone size is stated as once, few or many, or as a class when expanded; others skip it.

>TRBD2|.|TRBV9|TRBJ2-1
CASSVSGTSGYNEQFF
TGTGCCAGCAGCGTCTCCGGGACTAGCGGCTACAATGAGCAGTTCTTC
>TRBD1|.|TRBV30|TRBJ2-3
CAWSGHPGTGGLTDTQYF
TGTGCCTGGAGTGGACATCCCGGGACAGGGGGCCTCACAGATACGCAGTATTTT
>.|.|TRBV28|TRBJ2-7
CASSPHDRTAYEQYF
TGTGCCAGCAGTCCCCACGACAGGACAGCCTACGAGCAGTACTTC
>TRBD1|.|TRBV5-6|TRBJ1-5
CASSLTGVHQPQHF
TGTGCCAGCAGCTTAACAGGGGTGCATCAGCCCCAGCATTTT
>TRBD1|.|TRBV2|TRBJ1-5
CASSGTGNQPQHF
TGTGCCAGCAGCGGGACAGGCAATCAGCCCCAGCATTTT
>.|.|TRBV30|TRBJ2-5
CAWTAQGGETQYF
TGTGCCTGGACCGCCCAAGGAGGAGAGACCCAGTACTTC
>TRBD2|.|TRBV7-2|TRBJ2-7
CASSLWGGGPYEQYF
TGTGCCAGCAGCTTATGGGGGGGTGGACCCTACGAGCAGTACTTC
>TRBD2|.|TRBV7-3|TRBJ2-5
CASSSRGGRAETQYF
TGTGCCAGCAGCTCCCGCGGGGGGCGGGCAGAGACCCAGTACTTC
>TRBD1|.|TRBV4-3|TRBJ1-3
CASSQEPDRYSGNTIYF
TGCGCCAGCAGCCAAGAGCCGGACAGGTACTCTGGAAACACCATATATTTT
>TRBD2|.|TRBV28|TRBJ2-7
CASRPVAGAREQYF
TGTGCCAGCAGACCCGTAGCGGGAGCAAGAGAGCAGTACTTC
>TRBD2|.|TRBV7-9|TRBJ2-7
CASSLGGTLAGSYEQYF
TGTGCCAGCAGCTTAGGTGGTACGTTAGCGGGGTCCTACGAGCAGTACTTC
>.|.|TRBV7-2|TRBJ1-1
CASSPDFRVNTEAFF
TGTGCCAGCAGCCCCGACTTTAGAGTTAACACTGAAGCTTTCTTT
>.|few|TRBV4-1|TRBJ1-1
CASTRGLNTEAFF
TGCGCCAGTACGAGGGGGTTGAACACTGAAGCTTTCTTT
>.|.|TRBV14|TRBJ2-3
CASSHLRSTDRISTDTQYF
TGTGCCAGCAGCCACCTCCGATCTACAGACCGAATTAGCACAGATACGCAGTATTTT
>TRBD2|.|TRBV5-4|TRBJ2-1
CASSWSGTSGNEQFF
TGTGCCAGCAGCTGGTCCGGGACTAGCGGCAATGAGCAGTTCTTC
>TRBD2|.|TRBV2|TRBJ2-2
CASKGLAGVPGELFF
TGTGCCAGCAAAGGGCTAGCGGGAGTTCCCGGGGAGCTGTTTTTT
>TRBD1|.|TRBV2|TRBJ1-2
CASSLTGGYGYTF
TGTGCCAGCAGTTTAACAGGGGGGTATGGCTACACCTTC
>.|.|TRBV11-2|TRBJ1-2
CASSLDRPGKGYTF
TGTGCCAGCAGCTTAGATCGGCCAGGAAAAGGCTACACCTTC
>TRBD1|once|TRBV5-1|TRBJ2-7
CASSSHRGYEQYF
TGCGCCAGCAGCTCTCACAGGGGGTACGAGCAGTACTTC
>.|few|TRBV27|TRBJ1-1
CASSEQGRNTEAFF
TGTGCCAGCAGTGAACAGGGAAGGAACACTGAAGCTTTCTTT
>.|.|TRBV11-2|TRBJ2-7
CASSNYEQYF
TGTGCCAGCAGCAACTACGAGCAGTACTTC
>TRBD2|.|TRBV7-7|TRBJ2-5
CASSFASGTQETQYF
TGTGCTAGCAGCTTTGCTAGCGGAACCCAAGAGACCCAGTACTTC
>TRBD1|.|TRBV29-1|TRBJ2-2
CSATGDNGELFF
TGCAGCGCGACAGGGGATAACGGGGAGCTGTTTTTT
>.|once|TRBV29-1|TRBJ1-1
CSVRGYTEAFF
TGCAGCGTTAGGGGGTACACTGAAGCTTTCTTT
>TRBD1|.|TRBV15|TRBJ1-3
CATSRGGTARSGNTIYF
TGTGCCACCAGCAGAGGGGGGACAGCCCGCTCTGGAAACACCATATATTTT
>.|few|TRBV28|TRBJ1-4
CASSSPNRDTNEKLFF
TGTGCCAGCAGTTCCCCAAACCGGGACACAAATGAAAAACTGTTTTTT
>TRBD1|.|TRBV2|TRBJ1-2
CASSEGQGRDYGYTF
TGTGCCAGCAGTGAGGGACAGGGGAGGGATTATGGCTACACCTTC
>.|.|TRBV28|TRBJ1-1
CASKAGAAMNTEAFF
TGTGCCAGCAAAGCAGGGGCTGCCATGAACACTGAAGCTTTCTTT
>.|.|TRBV5-6|TRBJ1-2
CASSLWMTVGYTF
TGTGCCAGCAGCTTGTGGATGACAGTCGGCTACACCTTC
>.|.|TRBV29-1|TRBJ2-1
CSSQLVMNEQFF
TGCAGCAGCCAACTAGTGATGAATGAGCAGTTCTTC
>TRBD2|.|TRBV5-4|TRBJ2-1
CASSSVAGGRSSYNEQFF
TGTGCCAGCAGCTCTGTAGCGGGGGGGCGGAGCTCCTACAATGAGCAGTTCTTC
>TRBD1|.|TRBV4-1|TRBJ2-7
CASSRPGTASSYEQYF
TGCGCCAGCAGCCGCCCCGGGACAGCGAGCTCCTACGAGCAGTACTTC
>TRBD2|once|TRBV15|TRBJ2-3
CATSGGLAGSTDTQYF
TGTGCCACCAGCGGGGGACTAGCGGGGAGCACAGATACGCAGTATTTT
>.|.|TRBV4-3|TRBJ1-2
CASSQRDYGYTF
TGCGCCAGCAGCCAGCGGGACTATGGCTACACCTTC
>.|.|TRBV2|TRBJ1-3
CASSFSAGLGNTIYF
TGTGCCAGCAGCTTCAGCGCGGGGCTTGGAAACACCATATATTTT
>.|.|TRBV7-2|TRBJ2-7
CASSLAGPYEQYF
TGTGCCAGCAGCTTGGCGGGCCCCTACGAGCAGTACTTC
>.|.|TRBV9|TRBJ1-5
CASSPTFEEPQHF
TGTGCCAGCAGCCCTACCTTTGAGGAGCCCCAGCATTTT
>.|.|TRBV6-1|TRBJ1-2
CASSYLESYTF
TGTGCCAGTTCCTATCTTGAGAGCTACACCTTC
>.|.|TRBV5-6|TRBJ2-5
CASSSREEGWGRETQYF
TGTGCCAGCAGCTCGAGGGAGGAGGGTTGGGGAAGAGAGACCCAGTACTTC
>TRBD2|.|TRBV15|TRBJ2-1
CATSRGLAGEQFF
TGTGCCACCAGCAGGGGACTAGCGGGGGAGCAGTTCTTC
>.|once|TRBV19|TRBJ1-4
CASSILGQLDEKLFF
TGTGCCAGTAGTATACTCGGACAGTTGGATGAAAAACTGTTTTTT
>.|.|TRBV2|TRBJ1-2
CASSVEADYGYTF
TGTGCCAGCAGTGTGGAGGCGGACTATGGCTACACCTTC
>.|.|TRBV7-9|TRBJ1-1
CASSLEQGYTEAFF
TGTGCCAGCAGCTTAGAACAGGGTTACACTGAAGCTTTCTTT
>.|.|TRBV7-2|TRBJ2-7
CASSLNGIAAPYEQYF
TGTGCCAGCAGCTTAAATGGGATAGCGGCTCCCTACGAGCAGTACTTC
>TRBD1|few|TRBV11-3|TRBJ2-7
CASSSGPGQGSEQYF
TGTGCCAGCAGCTCCGGCCCGGGACAGGGATCCGAGCAGTACTTC
>.|.|TRBV7-2|TRBJ2-2
CASSLGVTYAGELFF
TGTGCCAGCAGCTTAGGAGTTACTTACGCCGGGGAGCTGTTTTTT
>.|.|TRBV7-2|TRBJ1-1
CASSLQGMNTEAFF
TGTGCCAGCAGCTTACAGGGTATGAACACTGAAGCTTTCTTT
>.|few|TRBV7-2|TRBJ1-2
CASSRAGAGLVGTF
TGTGCCAGCAGCCGCGCGGGGGCCGGACTGGTGGGAACCTTC
>.|.|TRBV7-3|TRBJ2-5
CASSSQGRETQYF
TGTGCCAGCAGCTCACAGGGCCGGGAGACCCAGTACTTC
>TRBD1|.|TRBV7-9|TRBJ2-1
CASSLTGGNEQFF
TGTGCCAGCAGCTTAACAGGGGGCAATGAGCAGTTCTTC
>.|few|TRBV27|TRBJ2-3
CASRTLGTDTQYF
TGTGCCAGCAGGACACTCGGCACAGATACGCAGTATTTT
>TRBD1|.|TRBV5-1|TRBJ2-3
CASSLQPRDRYTDTQYF
TGCGCCAGCAGCTTGCAGCCCCGGGACAGGTACACAGATACGCAGTATTTT